These 26 T cell receptor beta chains came from one sample sequenced in a study of blood T cell repertoires in COVID-19. Here immunoSEQ multiplex PCR was the method, and the copy in TCRdb shows in-frame clones only, minus some. The repertoire has more than 200,000 clones, around nine tenths of them found once; the top ten carry around 7%. The sequencing sample was made of PBMCs or T cells enriched from blood (not recorded which). These receptors were collected from a man aged 25 to 45 in a cohort exposed to, infected with or recovered from COVID-19 (not recorded which).

The chain carries TRBV5-1 and TRBJ2-5, with D unresolved. This CDR3 is built from 12 residues. Germline loops: CDR1 SGHRS, CDR2 YFSETQ. V was clipped by 4 bases and J by 4 bases, with 8 bases between them. CDR3 residues: CASSAFLETQYF. Here the CDR3 DNA reads TGCGCCAGCAGCGCGTTTTTAGAGACCCAGTACTTC.

This chain joins TRBV25-1 and TRBJ1-2; unclear D gene. The CDR3 consists of 15 residues. Deletions cut 2 bases from V and 0 bases from J, with 10 bases between. Per the germline V gene, CDR1 is MGHDK and CDR2 is SYGVNS. CDR3: CASSERGRANYGYTF. Written as DNA, the CDR3 is TGTGCCAGCAGTGAAAGAGGTCGAGCTAACTATGGCTACACCTTC.

V usage is TRBV11-2 and J usage is TRBJ2-5; D gene uncertain. Germline lookup yields CDR1 SGHAT and CDR2 FQNNGV. This CDR3 is built from 14 residues. Trimming left V 0 bases short and J 0 bases short, with 5 bases between. DNA for the CDR3: TGTGCCAGCAGCTTAGATGAGGACCAAGAGACCCAGTACTTC. Translating gives CASSLDEDQETQYF.

This sequence joins TRBV5-1 and TRBJ2-5; a possible D gene is TRBD2 (5 bases). Germline V gene data show CDR1 as SGHRS and CDR2 as YFSETQ. The CDR3 loop spans 13 amino acids. Trimming removed 4 bases from V and 5 bases from J, with 12 bases in between. CDR3 DNA: TGCGCCAGCAGCGAGACGGGCGGGGAGACCCAGTACTTC. It encodes CASSETGGETQYF. The whole variable domain, filled in from reference TRBV5-1 and TRBJ2-5, reads KAGVTQTPRYLIKTRGQQVTLSCSPISGHRSVSWYQQTPGQGLQFLFEYFSETQRNKGNFPGRFSGRQFSNSRSEMNVSTLELGDSALYLCASSETGGETQYFGPGTRLLVL.

The chain couples TRBV19 to TRBJ1-5, with D perhaps matching TRBD1 (5 bases). CDR1 and CDR2 from the germline V gene are LNHDA and SQIVND (reference sequence). Between the trimmed V and J ends, which lost 4 bases and 4 bases, there was a span of 17 bases. The CDR3 loop spans 16 amino acids. Here the CDR3 DNA reads TGTGCCAGTAGTACCCCCCGACAGATAAGGAATCAGCCCCAGCATTTT. Translated, it gives CASSTPRQIRNQPQHF.

This chain links TRBV27 with TRBJ2-1; D might be TRBD2 (7 bases). The germline V gene encodes CDR1 MNHEY and CDR2 SMNVEV (reference sequence). Trimming cost V 8 bases and J 6 bases, with 11 bases left between them. The CDR3 covers 12 residues. Written as DNA, the CDR3 is TGTGCCAGCGGAGGGGGGGCCAATGAGCAGTTCTTC. This codes for CASGGGANEQFF.

The chain combines TRBV28 with TRBJ2-7, with 9 bases that match TRBD2. The V and J ends lost 3 bases and 8 bases, in that order; junction bases with no gene match: 8. CDR1 and CDR2 (germline): MDHEN, SYDVKM. The CDR3 sequence is 14 residues long. The CDR3 reads CASSFLAGEAQQYF. The CDR3 DNA reads as TGTGCCAGCAGTTTTTTAGCGGGAGAAGCTCAGCAGTACTTC.

V usage is TRBV5-5 and J usage is TRBJ2-7; D may be TRBD2 (7 bases). This CDR3 is built from 13 residues. V was clipped by 7 bases and J by 3 bases, with 14 bases between them. CDR1 is SGHKS, CDR2 YYEKEE, per germline (reference sequence). The CDR3 spells CASGLGGGYEQYF. The CDR3, as DNA: TGTGCCAGCGGATTGGGAGGGGGCTACGAGCAGTACTTC.

The chain couples TRBV9 to TRBJ1-2; D might be TRBD1 (6 bases). From germline, CDR1 is SGDLS and CDR2 YYNGEE. The CDR3 is 14 residues long. V gave up 5 bases and J gave up 4 bases, with 15 bases separating them. The CDR3 loop is CASSDGGLGYGYTF. CDR3 DNA sequence: TGTGCCAGCAGTGACGGGGGGCTCGGCTATGGCTACACCTTC.

The DNA for the CDR3 is TGCAGTGCCCGAGGCACAGATACGCAGTATTTT. Its translation is CSARGTDTQYF. This chain links TRBV20-1 with TRBJ2-3; D is uncertain. CDR3 length equals 11 residues. Germline V gene lookup returns CDR1 DFQATT and CDR2 SNEGSKA (reference sequence). With 6 bases removed from V and 1 base from J, the gap between germline ends came to 5 bases.

This chain links TRBV5-1 with TRBJ1-2; D unclear. In germline, CDR1 is SGHRS, CDR2 YFSETQ. V shed 5 bases and J shed 4 bases, with 12 bases lying between them. The CDR3 spans 13 residues. The CDR3 sequence: CASSNAGIYGYTF. As DNA, the CDR3 is TGCGCCAGCAGTAACGCAGGTATCTATGGCTACACCTTC.

The V and J genes are TRBV3-1 (or the pseudogene TRBV3-2) and TRBJ2-7; the D gene is possibly TRBD1 (5 bases). The CDR3 is 12 amino acids. V shed 6 bases and J shed 5 bases, with 11 bases lying between them. Looked up from germline, CDR1 is LGHDT and CDR2 is YNNKEL (reference sequence). CDR3 DNA: TGTGCCAGCAGACAAAGGGGAAACGAGCAGTACTTC. This codes for CASRQRGNEQYF.

V is TRBV7-9 and J is TRBJ1-4, with TRBD1 matching 8 bases. Germline values: CDR1 SEHNR, CDR2 FQNEAQ (reference sequence). This CDR3 region has 14 residues. The junction had 6 bases not matched to a gene; V was cut back by 5 bases and J by 7 bases. CDR3 region: CASSRTGLPEKLFF. The DNA of the CDR3 is TGTGCCAGCAGCAGGACAGGGCTACCTGAAAAACTGTTTTTT.

V is TRBV20-1 and J is TRBJ2-3; 7 bases align to TRBD2. Germline V gene lookup returns CDR1 DFQATT and CDR2 SNEGSKA (reference sequence). Trimming removed 3 bases from V and 4 bases from J; junction bases left unmatched: 7. CDR3 length: 14 amino acids. CDR3: CSASEAGVPDTQYF. The CDR3 nucleotides read TGCAGTGCTAGTGAGGCGGGAGTCCCAGATACGCAGTATTTT.

The chain couples TRBV7-2 to TRBJ2-7, with 9 bases aligning to TRBD2. The CDR3 has 15 residues. Germline CDR1 reads SGHTA; CDR2 reads FQGNSA. J gave up 2 bases and V 3 bases, and 5 bases lay outside the gene matches. CDR3 loop: CASSFTGTSPYEQYF. The DNA of the CDR3 is TGTGCCAGCAGCTTTACCGGGACTAGCCCCTACGAGCAGTACTTC.

V usage is TRBV5-1 and J usage is TRBJ2-7, with 10 nucleotides matching TRBD2. V lost 2 bases and J lost 2; bases outside the gene matches: 4. The CDR3 extends over 15 amino acids. Germline CDR1 reads SGHRS; CDR2 reads YFSETQ. CDR3 sequence reads: CASSFIAGGPYEQYF. Here the CDR3 DNA reads TGCGCCAGCAGCTTCATAGCGGGAGGACCCTACGAGCAGTACTTC.

The rearrangement uses TRBV10-3 and TRBJ2-7; 8 positions agree with TRBD1. The CDR3 consists of 14 residues. The trim removed 4 bases at V and 6 bases at J, leaving 8 bases unmatched. CDR1 and CDR2 from the germline V gene are ENHRY and SYGVKD. The CDR3 loop reads CAISAGTGNSEQYF. The CDR3, as DNA: TGTGCCATCAGTGCCGGGACAGGCAATAGCGAGCAGTACTTC.

The genes are TRBV14 and TRBJ1-1, with D uncertain. The CDR3 loop spans 14 amino acids. V was clipped by 6 bases and J by 1 base, with 12 bases between them. Per the germline V gene, CDR1 is SGHDN and CDR2 is FVKESK. CDR3 DNA sequence: TGTGCCAGCAGACAATCAATCAGGAACACTGAAGCTTTCTTT. This sequence encodes CASRQSIRNTEAFF.

This clone was seen just once. DNA of the CDR3: TGTGCCAGCAGTTACTCCCTCGACAGGGCCTCCTACGAGCAGTACTTC. This translates into CASSYSLDRASYEQYF. The rearrangement links TRBV6-2 or TRBV6-3 to TRBJ2-7; 7 bases line up with TRBD1. Trimming cost V 0 bases and J 0 bases; bases outside gene matches: 5. CDR3 length: 16 residues. Germline V lookup: CDR1 MNHEY, CDR2 SVGEGT.

The chain has TRBV9 and TRBJ1-5; 8 bases are a match to TRBD1. Germline CDR1 reads SGDLS; CDR2 reads YYNGEE. The ends lost 3 bases at V and 4 bases at J; junction bases unmatched: 0. The CDR3 totals 13 residues. As DNA, the CDR3 is TGTGCCAGCAGCGGACAGGGGAATCAGCCCCAGCATTTT. This translates into CASSGQGNQPQHF.

This clone has a handful of counts. CDR3 protein: CATTRGGNQPQHF. In nucleotides, the CDR3 is TGTGCCACCACCCGAGGTGGCAATCAGCCCCAGCATTTT. The chain links TRBV2 to TRBJ1-5, with D hard to call. The ends were cut back, 10 bases at V and 2 bases at J, with 12 bases in the middle. This CDR3 contains 13 residues. Germline V gene data show CDR1 as SNHLY and CDR2 as FYNNEI.

The CDR3 DNA is TGTGCCAGCAGTTCCCCCTCAACAGGGGGCAATCAGCCCCAGCATTTT. This encodes CASSSPSTGGNQPQHF. The V and J genes are TRBV27 and TRBJ1-5; 7 nucleotides agree with TRBD1. CDR1 and CDR2 (germline): MNHEY, SMNVEV (reference sequence). This CDR3 spans 16 amino acids. V trimming: 4 bases; J trimming: 2 bases; junction bases outside the gene matches: 8.

The J gene is TRBJ2-1, the V gene TRBV6-5, with 13 bases that match TRBD2. This CDR3 region has 15 residues. Germline lookup yields CDR1 MNHEY and CDR2 SVGAGI. The trim removed 7 bases at V and 3 bases at J, leaving 3 bases unmatched. CDR3 nucleotides: TGTGCCAGCAAAAGGACTAGCGGGAGCTACAATGAGCAGTTCTTC. Translating gives CASKRTSGSYNEQFF.

The gene calls are TRBV7-9 and TRBJ1-4, with D uncertain. The CDR3 runs 13 residues. The germline V gene has CDR1 SEHNR and CDR2 FQNEAQ (reference sequence). The V end lost 1 base, the J end lost 7 bases, and 7 bases lay between the germline ends. The CDR3 DNA follows: TGTGCCAGCAGCTTAGAGGCGGCTGAAAAACTGTTTTTT. This sequence encodes CASSLEAAEKLFF.

V and J are TRBV7-2 and TRBJ1-5, with TRBD1 as a possible D gene (6 bases). Germline CDR1 is SGHTA and CDR2 is FQGNSA. The V gene lost 1 base and the J gene lost 7 bases, with 14 bases spanning the gap. The CDR3 is made up of 15 amino acids. The DNA for the CDR3 is TGTGCCAGCAGCTTAGGAGGGGGTCCGGGGCAGCCCCAGCATTTT. It yields the protein CASSLGGGPGQPQHF.

The chain combines TRBV7-2 with TRBJ1-1, with TRBD1 as a possible D gene (5 bases). The CDR3 consists of 13 residues. The V gene's germline CDR1 is SGHTA and CDR2 FQGNSA. V was clipped by 2 bases and J by 5 bases, with 9 bases between them. The CDR3, as DNA: TGTGCCAGCAGCTTAATCCGGGGGACTGAAGCTTTCTTT. Encoded protein: CASSLIRGTEAFF.